This T cell receptor (beta chain) stems from a study of OX40 agonist ivuxolimab in advanced cancers. Trimming took off 6 bases at V and 12 bases at J, with 13 bases between the two ends. Germline V CDR1 and CDR2: LGHNA, YSLEER. The CDR3 length is 11 residues. Only in-frame clones appear in the TCRdb table, and some are missing; sequencing was by immunoSEQ multiplex PCR. The sample holds 21,000 or so clones; 78% are singletons and the top ten take 16%. About this clone itself: Its antigen is undetermined.

Study-wide results and limits: Among the lowest peripheral clonal expansion occurred in 0.1-3.0 mg/kg partial responders. Certain nonresponders additionally had low normalized T-cell clonal expansion.

This TCR was sampled from an adult with an advanced solid tumor such as melanoma, head and neck, liver or kidney cancer. This specimen was CD4+ or CD8+ T cells sorted from blood, taken in a trial of the OX40 agonist ivuxolimab. The V and J genes are TRBV4-3 and TRBJ2-3; D is unclear. Here the CDR3 reads CASRGETVQYF. For the CDR3, the DNA is TGCGCCAGCAGGGGTGAAACGGTCCAGTATTTT.